This TCR beta chain emerged from a study of T cell changes during pregnancy in multiple sclerosis. Sequencing was performed with immunoSEQ multiplex PCR; in TCRdb, only in-frame clones are kept and a portion is missing. The sample lists about 100,000 clones, roughly 90% occurring once. The germline V and J ends were trimmed by 6 bases and 4 bases, with 12 bases remaining between them. Germline values: CDR1 MNHNY, CDR2 SVGAGI (reference sequence). The length of the CDR3 is 13 residues. V is TRBV6-6 and J is TRBJ1-2; tentatively, D is TRBD1 (5 bases). The receptor was isolated from a female donor in good health, enrolled as a control in a pregnancy study. The sample in question was peripheral blood, obtained in the third trimester of pregnancy. The CDR3 here is CASSLQVSYGYTF. Written as DNA, the CDR3 is TGTGCCAGCAGCCTACAGGTCTCCTATGGCTACACCTTC.